This T cell receptor (beta chain) originates from a study of blood T cells in healthy people across ages. Across the whole study: About one barcoded beta molecule per two T cells was captured by template switching.

The use of a sample-barcoded 5' primer and a J-beta primer mix characterized a second PCR of 7 to 11 cycles. Researchers report that a template-switch adaptor with 12 random nucleotides tagged each cDNA molecule. In TCRdb, the 5' RACE reads were re-called with MiXCR into one record per CDR3 protein. The repertoire holds just over 1 million distinct CDR3 sequences, with 40% to 50% as singletons. The CDR3 covers 14 residues. Looked up from germline, CDR1 is MNHEY and CDR2 is SVGAGI. V trimming: 7 bases; J trimming: 11 bases; junction bases outside the gene matches: 13. The TCR comes from an older woman in good health. This rearrangement joins TRBV6-5 to TRBJ2-5; 10 bases map to TRBD1. Specimen: blood. For the CDR3, the DNA is TGTGCCAGCAATCTAAGGACAGGGGGTGATGAGCAGTACTTC. Protein product: CASNLRTGGDEQYF.